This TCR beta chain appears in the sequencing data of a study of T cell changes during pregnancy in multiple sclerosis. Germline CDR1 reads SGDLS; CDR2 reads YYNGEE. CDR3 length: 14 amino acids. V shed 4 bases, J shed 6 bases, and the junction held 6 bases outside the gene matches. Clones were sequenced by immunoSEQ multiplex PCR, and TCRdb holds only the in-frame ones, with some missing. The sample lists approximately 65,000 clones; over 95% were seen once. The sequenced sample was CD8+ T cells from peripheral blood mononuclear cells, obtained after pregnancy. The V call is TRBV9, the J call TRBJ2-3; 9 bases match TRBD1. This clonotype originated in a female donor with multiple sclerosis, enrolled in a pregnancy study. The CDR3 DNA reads TGTGCCAGCAGCCCCTACAGGGGGCATGATACGCAGTATTTT. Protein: CASSPYRGHDTQYF.